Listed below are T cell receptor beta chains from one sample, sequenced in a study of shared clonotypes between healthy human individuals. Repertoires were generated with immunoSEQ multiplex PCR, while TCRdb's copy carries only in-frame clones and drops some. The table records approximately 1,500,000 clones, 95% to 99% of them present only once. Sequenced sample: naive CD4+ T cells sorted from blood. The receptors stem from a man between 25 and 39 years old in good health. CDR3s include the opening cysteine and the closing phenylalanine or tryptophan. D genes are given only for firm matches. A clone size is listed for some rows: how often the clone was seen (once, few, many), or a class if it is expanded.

TGCGCCAGCAGCTTGGGGAGCGGTGAGACCCAGTACTTC | CASSLGSGETQYF | . | TRBV5-1 | . | TRBJ2-5
TGTGCCAGCAGCTTAGTTGGTGGCAGCTACGAGCAGTACTTC | CASSLVGGSYEQYF | . | TRBV7-8 | . | TRBJ2-7
TGTGCCAGCAGTGAATATTCAGGGTACACTGAAGCTTTCTTT | CASSEYSGYTEAFF | . | TRBV25-1 | . | TRBJ1-1
TGTGCCAGCAGGGGAAGCGGGAGTTTCACAGATACGCAGTATTTT | CASRGSGSFTDTQYF | . | TRBV27 | TRBD2 | TRBJ2-3
TGTGCCAGCAGCTTAGCAGGGGTCAATCAGCCCCAGCATTTT | CASSLAGVNQPQHF | . | TRBV7-2 | . | TRBJ1-5
TGTGCCTGGACGCCCGGGAGCAATCAGCCCCAGCATTTT | CAWTPGSNQPQHF | . | TRBV30 | . | TRBJ1-5
TGCGCCAGCAGCCAAACACCCCGAAGGTACGAGCAGTACTTC | CASSQTPRRYEQYF | . | TRBV4-1 | . | TRBJ2-7
TGCGCCAGCAGCCCACGACAGGCGGACACCGGGGAGCTGTTTTTT | CASSPRQADTGELFF | . | TRBV5-1 | . | TRBJ2-2
TGTGCCAGCTCACCCCAAAGGGTAGAGACTGAAGCTTTCTTT | CASSPQRVETEAFF | . | TRBV18 | . | TRBJ1-1
TGCGCCAGCAGTAGGGGACAGGGGATGTACGAGCAGTACTTC | CASSRGQGMYEQYF | . | TRBV5-1 | TRBD1 | TRBJ2-7
TGTGCCAGCAGCTTGGCAGGAGGGGCCTACGAGCAGTACTTC | CASSLAGGAYEQYF | . | TRBV5-4 | . | TRBJ2-7
TGTGCCAGCAGCGACCGGGACAGGGCTACCCTACCACCCTACGAGCAGTACTTC | CASSDRDRATLPPYEQYF | . | TRBV9 | TRBD1 | TRBJ2-7
TGTGCCAGCTCACTAAATATCGGGACAGGGGGTCAGCCCCAGCATTTT | CASSLNIGTGGQPQHF | . | TRBV18 | TRBD1 | TRBJ1-5
TGTGCCATCAGTGGGGGTAGCAATCAGCCCCAGCATTTT | CAISGGSNQPQHF | . | TRBV10-3 | . | TRBJ1-5
TGTGCCAGCAGCCCGGTCCGAACTAGCACAGATACGCAGTATTTT | CASSPVRTSTDTQYF | . | TRBV5-6 | . | TRBJ2-3
TGTGCCAGCAGCCTGGGACTAGCGGGAGGCTACCATTACGAGCAGTACTTC | CASSLGLAGGYHYEQYF | . | TRBV7-9 | TRBD2 | TRBJ2-7
TGCGCCAGCAGTCAAACAGACAGGTCTGGGGCCAACGTCCTGACTTTC | CASSQTDRSGANVLTF | . | TRBV23-1 | . | TRBJ2-6
TGTGCCAGCAGTGCCTTGACAGGGAAGGATGAAAAACTGTTTTTT | CASSALTGKDEKLFF | . | TRBV27 | TRBD1 | TRBJ1-4
TGTGCCAGCAGTGTTGGGACTAGCGGGAGATGGGGTGAGCAGTTCTTC | CASSVGTSGRWGEQFF | . | TRBV2 | TRBD2 | TRBJ2-1
TGTGCCTGGAGTTCATCCCGGACAGGGGGAAATGAAAAACTGTTTTTT | CAWSSSRTGGNEKLFF | once | TRBV30 | TRBD1 | TRBJ1-4
TGTGCCAGTAAAACGTGGCAAGGGACAGGGGCGACTGAAGCTTTCTTT | CASKTWQGTGATEAFF | . | TRBV19 | TRBD1 | TRBJ1-1
TGTGCCAGCAGCATGACAGGGGCAACCTACGAGCAGTACTTC | CASSMTGATYEQYF | . | TRBV6-6 | TRBD1 | TRBJ2-7
TGTGCCAGCAGTGAATCGACCCCGGGGCATGAGCAGTTCTTC | CASSESTPGHEQFF | . | TRBV2 | . | TRBJ2-1
TGCGCCAGCAGCCAAGAAGGGGGCAGGGTAGCAGATACGCAGTATTTT | CASSQEGGRVADTQYF | . | TRBV4-3 | TRBD1 | TRBJ2-3
TGTGCCAGCTCACCAACCTCGGCGTCTTACACAGATACGCAGTATTTT | CASSPTSASYTDTQYF | . | TRBV18 | . | TRBJ2-3